Listed below are T cell receptor beta chains from one sample, sequenced in a study of cytotoxic CD8 clonotypes in ibrutinib-treated CLL. Produced via immunoSEQ multiplex PCR; TCRdb's table is partial and in-frame only. The sample shows approximately 160,000 clones, around nine tenths of them seen only once. The sequenced sample was PBMCs, obtained at disease progression, from a patient treated with ibrutinib. The source is a human donor with chronic lymphocytic leukemia. Both conserved end residues are part of each CDR3. The D gene is left open where the match is weak. Size is stated for part of the rows, as once, few or many counts, or as a class when the clone is expanded.

CDR3: CASSLIDQSYNEQFF
DNA: TGTGCCAGCAGCTTAATTGACCAATCCTACAATGAGCAGTTCTTC
J: TRBJ2-1
D: .
size: .
V: TRBV11-2

CDR3: CASSRSGTGVGAGNTIYF
DNA: TGTGCCAGCAGCCGCTCCGGGACAGGGGTCGGGGCTGGAAACACCATATATTTT
J: TRBJ1-3
D: TRBD1
size: .
V: TRBV7-9

CDR3: CASRRDTATNEKLFF
DNA: TGTGCCAGCAGGCGCGACACTGCAACTAATGAAAAACTGTTTTTT
J: TRBJ1-4
D: .
size: .
V: TRBV6-6

CDR3: CASSPVSGTYEQYF
DNA: TGTGCCAGCAGCCCGGTTAGCGGGACCTACGAGCAGTACTTC
J: TRBJ2-7
D: TRBD2
size: .
V: TRBV7-2

CDR3: CAITQDLTGELFF
DNA: TGTGCCATCACCCAGGATCTCACCGGGGAGCTGTTTTTT
J: TRBJ2-2
D: .
size: .
V: TRBV10-3

CDR3: CATTPGQGYEQYF
DNA: TGTGCCACCACACCGGGACAGGGGTACGAGCAGTACTTC
J: TRBJ2-7
D: TRBD1
size: once
V: TRBV15

CDR3: CASSVGERWLGSYNEQFF
DNA: TGTGCCAGCAGCGTAGGTGAAAGGTGGTTGGGCTCCTACAATGAGCAGTTCTTC
J: TRBJ2-1
D: .
size: .
V: TRBV9

CDR3: CAISEEGGTYNEQFF
DNA: TGTGCCATCAGTGAGGAGGGAGGGACCTACAATGAGCAGTTCTTC
J: TRBJ2-1
D: TRBD2
size: once
V: TRBV10-3

CDR3: CSVRPSAEGANVLTF
DNA: TGCAGCGTTCGACCCTCAGCGGAAGGGGCCAACGTCCTGACTTTC
J: TRBJ2-6
D: .
size: .
V: TRBV29-1

CDR3: CASSLGTGVSYEQYF
DNA: TGTGCCAGCAGTTTAGGGACAGGGGTTTCCTACGAGCAGTACTTC
J: TRBJ2-7
D: TRBD1
size: few
V: TRBV27

CDR3: CASSSQTSGSYEQYF
DNA: TGTGCCAGCAGCTCCCAGACTAGCGGGAGCTACGAGCAGTACTTC
J: TRBJ2-7
D: TRBD2
size: .
V: TRBV7-9

CDR3: CASCLSQENNEQFF
DNA: TGTGCCAGCTGTCTTTCCCAGGAAAACAATGAGCAGTTCTTC
J: TRBJ2-1
D: .
size: once
V: TRBV18

CDR3: CASSYSRTTTDTQYF
DNA: TGTGCCAGCAGTTACAGCCGGACCACCACAGATACGCAGTATTTT
J: TRBJ2-3
D: .
size: .
V: TRBV6-5

CDR3: CASSSPPGLAGKEQFF
DNA: TGTGCCAGCAGCTCGCCTCCGGGACTAGCGGGAAAGGAGCAGTTCTTC
J: TRBJ2-1
D: TRBD2
size: .
V: TRBV11-1

CDR3: CASSYQGHEQFF
DNA: TGTGCCAGCAGCTATCAGGGTCACGAGCAGTTCTTC
J: TRBJ2-1
D: .
size: .
V: TRBV7-8

CDR3: CASSGFGSEAFF
DNA: TGTGCCAGCAGTGGTTTCGGGTCTGAAGCTTTCTTT
J: TRBJ1-1
D: .
size: .
V: TRBV6-1

CDR3: CAWSIQVGGNTIYF
DNA: TGTGCCTGGTCCATACAAGTAGGGGGAAACACCATATATTTT
J: TRBJ1-3
D: .
size: once
V: TRBV30

CDR3: CSVDRAGVVGELFF
DNA: TGCAGCGTTGATCGCGCGGGAGTTGTCGGGGAGCTGTTTTTT
J: TRBJ2-2
D: TRBD2
size: few
V: TRBV29-1

CDR3: CASSLVSGANVLTF
DNA: TGTGCCAGCAGCTTAGTCTCCGGGGCCAACGTCCTGACTTTC
J: TRBJ2-6
D: .
size: .
V: TRBV7-2

CDR3: CASNTGLADYEQYF
DNA: TGTGCCAGCAATACGGGACTAGCGGATTACGAGCAGTACTTC
J: TRBJ2-7
D: TRBD2
size: .
V: TRBV6-1

CDR3: CASSQGGAYNQPQHF
DNA: TGTGCCAGCAGCCAAGGTGGGGCTTACAATCAGCCCCAGCATTTT
J: TRBJ1-5
D: .
size: .
V: TRBV7-9

CDR3: CASSSLGDSDEQFF
DNA: TGTGCCAGCTCTTCGTTGGGGGACTCGGATGAGCAGTTCTTC
J: TRBJ2-1
D: .
size: .
V: TRBV18

CDR3: CASSASDRGYEQYF
DNA: TGTGCCAGCTCAGCTTCGGACAGGGGTTACGAGCAGTACTTC
J: TRBJ2-7
D: TRBD1
size: .
V: TRBV18

CDR3: CASSPGNTGELFF
DNA: TGTGCCAGCAGCCCAGGGAACACCGGGGAGCTGTTTTTT
J: TRBJ2-2
D: .
size: .
V: TRBV7-9

CDR3: CASSLGDRFYGYTF
DNA: TGCGCCAGCAGCTTGGGGGACAGGTTCTATGGCTACACCTTC
J: TRBJ1-2
D: TRBD1
size: .
V: TRBV5-1

CDR3: CASTGDLFDIQYF
DNA: TGTGCCAGCACCGGGGACCTCTTCGACATTCAGTACTTC
J: TRBJ2-4
D: .
size: .
V: TRBV18

CDR3: CASSLGGAGNTIYF
DNA: TGTGCCAGCAGCTTAGGCGGGGCTGGAAACACCATATATTTT
J: TRBJ1-3
D: .
size: .
V: TRBV7-9

CDR3: CASSRSVAGGRETQYF
DNA: TGTGCCAGCAGCCGATCGGTAGCGGGAGGGAGAGAGACCCAGTACTTC
J: TRBJ2-5
D: TRBD2
size: .
V: TRBV7-9

CDR3: CASSFSRIGVQFF
DNA: TGTGCCAGCAGCTTTTCCAGGATCGGGGTACAGTTCTTC
J: TRBJ2-1
D: .
size: .
V: TRBV7-3

CDR3: CASRPQGVHYGYTF
DNA: TGTGCCAGCAGGCCCCAGGGTGTCCACTATGGCTACACCTTC
J: TRBJ1-2
D: .
size: .
V: TRBV6-5

CDR3: CASSWGTGFSGSRYEQYF
DNA: TGTGCCAGCAGTTGGGGGACAGGGTTTAGCGGGAGTCGGTACGAGCAGTACTTC
J: TRBJ2-7
D: .
size: .
V: TRBV28

CDR3: CASSRPGRNTEAFF
DNA: TGCGCCAGCAGCCGCCCCGGCAGGAACACTGAAGCTTTCTTT
J: TRBJ1-1
D: .
size: .
V: TRBV5-1